Given below is one TCR beta chain in context. Its antigen remains unknown. A much larger clone differs by one base, so this may be a read error. J was trimmed by 0 bases and V by 8 bases; bases with no gene match: 8. The CDR3 covers 15 residues. Germline V CDR1 and CDR2: MNHNS, SASEGT. This sample is drawn from a study of T cells in Graves' hyperthyroidism and ophthalmopathy. General study results and limits: Among clonotypes expanded in thyroid above 0.001, most were also found in blood. Progression to ophthalmopathy was predicted a median of approximately 6.4 months early.

The blood sample predates any ophthalmopathy symptoms, coming from first hyperthyroidism diagnosis. RNA transcripts were the template for amplifying TCR beta CDR3 regions. Primed by the HTBI set, a first-round RT-PCR was run on the TCR CDR3. From the multiplex PCR reads, TCRdb called clonotypes with MiXCR, one entry per CDR3 protein. The sample includes some 350,000 distinct CDR3 sequences, about 15% of them seen just once. V is TRBV6-1 and J is TRBJ2-7; 9 nucleotides agree with TRBD2. This clonotype was obtained from a woman aged 18-35 years with Graves' hyperthyroidism that later progressed to Graves' ophthalmopathy. Sequences were obtained from blood. The CDR3 DNA is TGTGCCAGCCGCACCGCGACTAGCGGCTCCTACGAGCAGTACTTC. Its translation: CASRTATSGSYEQYF.